The 29 T cell receptor beta chains presented below share a single source sample, sequenced in a study of PD-L1 blockade in urothelial cancer. Clones were sequenced by immunoSEQ multiplex PCR, and TCRdb holds only the in-frame ones, with some missing. The sample lists over 45,000 clones, 86% occurring once. Indicated time point: pretreatment peripheral blood. Source: PBMCs, taken around atezolizumab (anti-PD-L1) treatment. The receptor source for this set is a man aged 60 to 69 with urothelial cancer.

The chain carries TRBV30 and TRBJ2-7; D might be TRBD1 (6 bases). V gave up 5 bases and J gave up 7 bases, with 15 bases separating them. The germline gives CDR1 GTSNPN, CDR2 SVGIG (reference sequence). This CDR3 comprises 12 residues. CDR3 protein: CAWSTGFWEQYF. The CDR3 DNA is TGTGCCTGGTCCACAGGGTTTTGGGAGCAGTACTTC.

This clone came up once. This chain uses TRBV18 with TRBJ2-7; the D gene is possibly TRBD1 (5 bases). Germline V gene sequence: CDR1 KGHSH, CDR2 LQKENI. The CDR3 totals 14 residues. Deletions cut 2 bases from V and 2 bases from J, with 10 bases between. This CDR3 reads CASSPVTEAYEQYF. CDR3 nucleotides: TGTGCCAGCTCACCAGTGACAGAAGCCTACGAGCAGTACTTC.

This CDR3 is CATSREGALRNEQYF. CDR3 sequence (DNA): TGTGCCACCAGCAGAGAGGGGGCGCTTCGGAACGAGCAGTACTTC. The rearrangement joins TRBV15 to TRBJ2-7, with TRBD1 as a possible D gene (6 bases). V lost 0 bases and J lost 5, with 14 bases in between. CDR3 length equals 15 residues. Germline V gene lookup returns CDR1 LNHNV and CDR2 YYDKDF (reference sequence).

The V call is TRBV18, the J call TRBJ1-1, with D maybe TRBD1 (5 bases). The germline V and J ends were trimmed by 10 bases and 5 bases, with 17 bases remaining between them. From germline, CDR1 is KGHSH and CDR2 LQKENI. The CDR3 has 13 amino acids. CDR3 loop: CATERTGGTEAFF. In DNA form, the CDR3 reads TGTGCCACCGAACGGACCGGGGGGACTGAAGCTTTCTTT.

V gene TRBV9 combines with J gene TRBJ1-6; 8 nucleotides line up with TRBD1. Trimming cost V 3 bases and J 4 bases; bases outside gene matches: 3. From germline, CDR1 is SGDLS and CDR2 YYNGEE. The CDR3 runs to 15 residues. CDR3 DNA: TGTGCCAGCAGCGCGGGACAGGCGTATAATTCACCCCTCCACTTT. Translation: CASSAGQAYNSPLHF.

The chain carries TRBV7-6 and TRBJ1-3; 12 positions agree with TRBD1. The junction had 4 bases not matched to a gene; V was cut back by 5 bases and J by 2 bases. Germline CDR1 and CDR2: SGHVS and FNYEAQ. This CDR3 is built from 16 residues. For the CDR3, the DNA is TGTGCCAGCAGCAAGGGACAGGGGGCTACTGGAAACACCATATATTTT. This gives the protein CASSKGQGATGNTIYF.

The chain uses TRBV27 and TRBJ2-3; 11 bases agree with TRBD1. V dropped 5 bases and J dropped 0; count of bases not matched to a gene: 4. The CDR3 is made up of 16 amino acids. Germline-derived CDR1 and CDR2 are MNHEY and SMNVEV (reference sequence). CDR3 bases: TGTGCCAGCAGTACGGGACAGGGGGTCAGCACAGATACGCAGTATTTT. It is translated as CASSTGQGVSTDTQYF.

The V and J genes are TRBV6-6 and TRBJ1-6; D is uncertain. Germline V lookup: CDR1 MNHNY, CDR2 SVGAGI (reference sequence). V was clipped by 7 bases and J by 7 bases, with 11 bases between them. This CDR3 is built from 13 residues. DNA for the CDR3: TGTGCCAGCACTTTTACTTCCAATTCACCCCTCCACTTT. Protein sequence: CASTFTSNSPLHF.

The chain joins TRBV12-5 to TRBJ2-7; the D is unclear. In germline, CDR1 is LGHNT, CDR2 FRNRAP. The CDR3 has 13 amino acids. V lost 3 bases and J lost 3, with 9 bases in between. This CDR3 is CASGLGRGYEQYF. CDR3 sequence (DNA): TGTGCTAGTGGTTTAGGCCGAGGCTACGAGCAGTACTTC.

The chain couples TRBV15 to TRBJ1-5; the D gene is possibly TRBD1 (5 bases). Germline assignment: CDR1 LNHNV and CDR2 YYDKDF (reference sequence). V was clipped by 0 bases and J by 6 bases, with 21 bases between them. The CDR3 is made up of 18 amino acids. The CDR3 DNA reads as TGTGCCACCAGCAGAGACGGGGGTTGGGACGGTCAGGCTCAGCCCCAGCATTTT. Protein sequence: CATSRDGGWDGQAQPQHF.

This chain links TRBV27 with TRBJ2-7; D may be TRBD2 (6 bases). The V and J ends lost 2 bases and 4 bases respectively, with 12 bases between them. The germline gives CDR1 MNHEY, CDR2 SMNVEV (reference sequence). This CDR3 has 14 amino acids. CDR3 loop: CASSLAGLFYEQYF. The DNA for the CDR3 is TGTGCCAGCAGTTTAGCGGGACTTTTTTACGAGCAGTACTTC.

This chain joins TRBV5-1 and TRBJ2-5; 7 nucleotides line up with TRBD2. CDR1 and CDR2 (germline): SGHRS, YFSETQ. The V and J ends lost 4 bases and 3 bases, in that order; junction bases with no gene match: 9. The CDR3 consists of 15 residues. The CDR3 DNA reads as TGCGCCAGCAGCCAAAATGGGGGACTAAAAGAGACCCAGTACTTC. It encodes CASSQNGGLKETQYF.

The chain couples TRBV29-1 to TRBJ2-1; 11 nucleotides align to TRBD1. Germline lookup yields CDR1 SQVTM and CDR2 ANQGSEA. V lost 6 bases and J lost 7; bases outside the gene matches: 11. This CDR3 contains 15 residues. DNA of the CDR3: TGCAGCGTACGGGGGGGAGGGGACAGGGGGAATGAGCAGTTCTTC. Translating gives CSVRGGGDRGNEQFF.

The chain joins TRBV7-9 to TRBJ2-6; TRBD1 aligns across 7 bases. The CDR3 is 16 residues long. Germline V gives CDR1 SEHNR, CDR2 FQNEAQ (reference sequence). Trimming took 4 bases from V and 2 from J; bases not matched to a gene: 5. The CDR3 DNA reads TGTGCCAGCAGCTACCAGACAGGGACTGGGGCCAACGTCCTGACTTTC. Its protein product is CASSYQTGTGANVLTF.

This rearrangement joins TRBV6-5 to TRBJ1-2, with TRBD1 identical over 9 bases. Germline V gene lookup returns CDR1 MNHEY and CDR2 SVGAGI. Germline trimming cut 0 bases from V and 2 bases from J; bases unmatched to any gene: 4. This CDR3 comprises 16 residues. CDR3 nucleotides: TGTGCCAGCAGTTACTCCGGGACAGGGACCAACTATGGCTACACCTTC. It is translated as CASSYSGTGTNYGYTF.

The chain joins TRBV13 to TRBJ1-6; 9 nucleotides agree with TRBD1. The CDR3 covers 14 residues. Germline assignment: CDR1 PRHDT and CDR2 FYEKMQ (reference sequence). The J segment lost 9 bases and the V segment lost 5 bases, leaving 5 bases of the junction unmatched. This CDR3 is CASSPGQGSSPLHF. DNA of the CDR3: TGTGCCAGCAGCCCGGGACAGGGTAGTTCACCCCTCCACTTT.

V and J are TRBV19 and TRBJ1-5; no reliable D call. CDR3 size: 15 residues. The V end lost 6 bases, the J end lost 0 bases, and 12 bases lay between the germline ends. CDR1 LNHDA and CDR2 SQIVND come from the germline V gene (reference sequence). CDR3 amino acids: CASSRGRYSNQPQHF. DNA for the CDR3: TGTGCCAGTAGCCGTGGGCGTTATAGCAATCAGCCCCAGCATTTT.

This chain connects TRBV6-5 to TRBJ2-3, with 9 nucleotides matching TRBD2. The V gene's germline CDR1 is MNHEY and CDR2 SVGAGI. CDR3 length: 15 residues. V shed 7 bases and J 5 bases; nucleotides not matched to a gene: 10. CDR3 residues: CASKQLAGAIDTQYF. Written as DNA, the CDR3 is TGTGCCAGCAAACAATTAGCGGGAGCAATAGATACGCAGTATTTT.

The chain has TRBV9 and TRBJ1-3, with 8 bases that match TRBD1. V shed 4 bases, J shed 1 base, and the junction held 4 bases outside the gene matches. The CDR3 loop spans 15 amino acids. The germline CDR1 and CDR2 sequences are SGDLS and YYNGEE. This CDR3 is CASSLDRVSGNTIYF. The CDR3 nucleotides are TGTGCCAGCAGCCTGGACAGGGTGTCTGGAAACACCATATATTTT.

This rearrangement joins TRBV7-2 to TRBJ2-7; 8 bases are shared with TRBD2. The CDR3 extends over 15 amino acids. Germline V gene sequence: CDR1 SGHTA, CDR2 FQGNSA. With 5 bases clipped from V and 6 bases from J, the junction kept 12 bases outside the gene matches. This chain's CDR3 is CASSPDGTSIIEQYF. The CDR3 nucleotides are TGTGCCAGCAGCCCGGACGGGACTAGTATCATCGAGCAGTACTTC.

The J gene is TRBJ2-1, the V gene TRBV2, with 10 nucleotides matching TRBD1. The germline CDR1 and CDR2 sequences are SNHLY and FYNNEI. V lost 3 bases, J lost 9 bases, and 2 bases stayed unmatched. CDR3 length: 13 amino acids. The CDR3 is CASSEGQGLEQFF. Written as DNA, the CDR3 is TGTGCCAGCAGTGAGGGACAGGGGCTTGAGCAGTTCTTC.

J is TRBJ1-2 and V is TRBV19, with TRBD1 matching over 7 bases. The trim removed 9 bases at V and 5 bases at J, leaving 12 bases unmatched. This CDR3 spans 14 amino acids. Germline CDR1 reads LNHDA; CDR2 reads SQIVND (reference sequence). The CDR3 loop reads CASTLQGRFYGYTF. In DNA, the CDR3 is TGTGCCAGCACATTACAGGGGCGGTTTTATGGCTACACCTTC.

The chain uses TRBV27 and TRBJ2-7, with a weak D call TRBD1 (5 bases). The V gene's germline CDR1 is MNHEY and CDR2 SMNVEV (reference sequence). V lost 1 base to trimming and J lost 2 bases, with 15 bases between them. The CDR3 consists of 16 residues. The CDR3 protein is CASSLWSDTFTYEQYF. In nucleotides, the CDR3 is TGTGCCAGCAGTTTATGGTCGGACACCTTTACCTACGAGCAGTACTTC.

The chain has TRBV7-9 and TRBJ1-3, with 7 bases matching TRBD1. The CDR3 is 17 amino acids. After removal of 5 bases from V and 0 bases from J, the junction contained 10 bases not matched to a gene. Germline lookup yields CDR1 SEHNR and CDR2 FQNEAQ (reference sequence). The CDR3 DNA reads as TGTGCCAGCAGCCCTGGCCGGGGACAGATCTCTGGAAACACCATATATTTT. The encoded protein is CASSPGRGQISGNTIYF.

The rearrangement links TRBV19 to TRBJ1-1; 8 bases map to TRBD1. CDR1 is LNHDA, CDR2 SQIVND, per germline (reference sequence). CDR3 size: 14 residues. J gave up 1 base and V 8 bases, and 6 bases lay outside the gene matches. In DNA form, the CDR3 reads TGTGCCAGTCTCAGGCAGGGGGCGAACACTGAAGCTTTCTTT. Translation: CASLRQGANTEAFF.

The V gene is TRBV11-2, the J gene TRBJ1-2; TRBD1 aligns across 8 bases. This CDR3 is 14 amino acids long. Germline CDR1 is SGHAT and CDR2 is FQNNGV. Trimming at V came to 1 base and at J to 4 bases, leaving 2 bases not matched to a gene. The CDR3 protein is CASSLGGQAYGYTF. The CDR3 nucleotides are TGTGCCAGCAGCTTAGGGGGACAGGCCTATGGCTACACCTTC. Combining the CDR3 with reference TRBV11-2 and TRBJ1-2 gives the whole variable domain EAGVAQSPRYKIIEKRQSVAFWCNPISGHATLYWYQQILGQGPKLLIQFQNNGVVDDSQLPKDRFSAERLKGVDSTLKIQPAKLEDSAVYLCASSLGGQAYGYTFGSGTRLTVV.

This clone was counted between two and nine times. CDR3 loop: CASSQVRTGANTEAFF. CDR3 bases: TGTGCCAGCAGCCAAGTTAGGACAGGCGCAAACACTGAAGCTTTCTTT. The V gene is TRBV4-2, the J gene TRBJ1-1, with 7 bases lining up with TRBD1. Germline-derived CDR1 and CDR2 are LGHNA and YNFKEQ. CDR3 length: 16 residues. V shed 1 base, J shed 2 bases, and the junction held 7 bases outside the gene matches.

A single count supports this clone. V gene TRBV5-1 combines with J gene TRBJ2-7; 14 bases match TRBD2. The J segment lost 2 bases and the V segment lost 4 bases, leaving 11 bases of the junction unmatched. The CDR3 covers 18 residues. Germline V gene sequence: CDR1 SGHRS, CDR2 YFSETQ. The CDR3: CASSQGPGTSGRTYEQYF. The CDR3 DNA follows: TGCGCCAGCAGCCAAGGTCCCGGGACTAGCGGGAGAACCTACGAGCAGTACTTC. Full variable domain (missing parts from reference TRBV5-1 and TRBJ2-7): KAGVTQTPRYLIKTRGQQVTLSCSPISGHRSVSWYQQTPGQGLQFLFEYFSETQRNKGNFPGRFSGRQFSNSRSEMNVSTLELGDSALYLCASSQGPGTSGRTYEQYFGPGTRLTVT.

Comments on this clone: One end of the junction is discordant with germline, which a read error may explain. CDR3 sequence reads: CASSEDAGRGQPQHF. As DNA, the CDR3 is TGTGCCAGCAGCGAAGATGCAGGAAGGGGTCAGCCCCAGCATTTT. V and J are TRBV2 and TRBJ1-5; maybe TRBD1 (5 bases). Looked up from germline, CDR1 is SNHLY and CDR2 is FYNNEI. This CDR3 comprises 15 residues.